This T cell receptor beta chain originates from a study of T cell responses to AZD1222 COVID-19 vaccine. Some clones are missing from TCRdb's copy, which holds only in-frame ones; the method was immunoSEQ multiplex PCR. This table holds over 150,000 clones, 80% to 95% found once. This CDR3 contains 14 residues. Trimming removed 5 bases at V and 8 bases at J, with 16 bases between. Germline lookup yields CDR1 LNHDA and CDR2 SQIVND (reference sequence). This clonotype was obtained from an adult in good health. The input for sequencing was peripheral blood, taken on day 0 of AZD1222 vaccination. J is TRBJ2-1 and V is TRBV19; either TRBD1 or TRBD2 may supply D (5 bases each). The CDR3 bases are TGTGCCAGTAGTGGTGGGGGAGTCGCTGATGAGCAGTTCTTC. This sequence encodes CASSGGGVADEQFF.